The clone carrying this TCR beta chain was detected only a few times. The target antigen is unknown. The data derive from a study of CD8 T cells in ankylosing spondylitis. Study-level findings and limits: What seemed typical of ankylosing spondylitis blood was a TCR beta motif built from several highly homologous variants. Certain motif variants had earlier been reported in reactive arthritis synovial fluid and blood. A CD8+ phenotype characterized the disease-linked clones, which were relatively rare in peripheral blood.

CDR1 and CDR2 from the germline V gene are LGHNA and YSLEER. V gave up 0 bases and J gave up 2 bases; unmatched junction bases: 4. This CDR3 comprises 15 residues. Library preparation for TCR beta used quantitative 5'-RACE with molecular barcodes. MiXCR, run by TCRdb on the 5' RACE reads, gives a single entry per CDR3 protein. The sample carries some 700,000 distinct CDR3 sequences, around 20% recorded once. The chain couples TRBV4-3 to TRBJ2-7; 7 positions match TRBD1. The receptor comes from a male donor with ankylosing spondylitis. Sequencing input: blood, either unsorted or a sorted T cell fraction (not recorded which). The CDR3 reads CASSQDGTAAYEQYF. The CDR3 coding sequence is TGCGCCAGCAGCCAAGACGGGACAGCAGCCTACGAGCAGTACTTC.